The clone carrying this TCR beta chain has only one observation. Antigen unknown. This sample was included in a study of T cell responses to AZD1222 COVID-19 vaccine. This CDR3 spans 16 amino acids. V was trimmed by 2 bases and J by 2 bases, leaving 15 bases between them. CDR1 SGHRS and CDR2 YFSETQ come from the germline V gene. Whole-study results and caveats: Vaccine-related CD4 TCRs covered spike, predominating at 160-218 and 743-854. It was only after the peak T cell response that any repertoires were sampled.

Measured with immunoSEQ multiplex PCR; TCRdb has only the in-frame clones, and not every one. This sample has about 180,000 clones, with about 90% found just once. The sample consisted of peripheral blood, taken 28 days after the second AZD1222 dose. The sequence was collected from an adult who received the AZD1222 COVID-19 vaccine. The V gene is TRBV5-1, the J gene TRBJ2-3, with unresolved D. The CDR3 bases are TGCGCCAGCAGCTTCCCAGACCGCGCCTTCACAGATACGCAGTATTTT. This translates into CASSFPDRAFTDTQYF.